This TCR beta chain was captured by sequencing in a study of blood T cell repertoires in COVID-19. On the study more broadly: Sites in the United States, Italy and Spain provided acute and convalescent COVID-19 samples.

This clone turned up a few times. Per the authors' pipeline: How many nucleated cells were present was estimated from reference gene primer amplification. Repertoires were generated with immunoSEQ multiplex PCR, while TCRdb's copy carries only in-frame clones and drops some. V, J and clone size reflect that table, while D and trimming were determined from the DNA. The sample holds around 150,000 clones, about 86% seen once. The CDR3 is 14 residues long. Unmatched junction bases numbered 4, after V lost 0 bases and J lost 2 bases. The germline gives CDR1 GTSNPN, CDR2 SVGIG (reference sequence). The material sequenced was peripheral blood. The chain uses TRBV30 and TRBJ2-7; TRBD2 agrees at 7 bases. The sequence came from a woman aged 80 or over with acute or convalescent COVID-19. CDR3 sequence reads: CAWSVGGFTYEQYF. Here the CDR3 DNA reads TGTGCCTGGAGTGTCGGGGGGTTTACCTACGAGCAGTACTTC.